These T cell receptor beta chains were read from a single sample in a study of cytomegalovirus exposure and HLA in healthy donors. TCRdb keeps only in-frame clones here, not all; method: immunoSEQ multiplex PCR. This table has about 150,000 clones, around 74% appearing once. Sequencing was done on a sample of PBMCs. The receptors were gathered from a man between 18 and 29 years old in good health and CMV-seronegative. Each CDR3 is given with its conserved first and last residue. A D gene is named only where the DNA matches it firmly. Expanded clones are given a class, and other clones once, few, many or no size at all.

few	TRBV14	TRBJ2-7	TRBD2	TGTGCCAGCAGCCAAGAGGCTAGCGGGAGCTACGAGCAGTACTTC	CASSQEASGSYEQYF
-	TRBV7-2	TRBJ2-7	-	TGTGCCAGCAGCTTAGGAGGGAGTAGGGACTTC	CASSLGGSRDF
-	TRBV7-2	TRBJ2-2	TRBD2	TGTGCCAGCAGCTTAGCGCGGCCTGGGGCGGGAGTGGGAACCGGGGAGCTGTTTTTT	CASSLARPGAGVGTGELFF
few	TRBV28	TRBJ2-3	TRBD1	TGTGCCAGCTGCTCGGGACAGAACACAGATACGCAGTATTTT	CASCSGQNTDTQYF
few	TRBV7-2	TRBJ1-1	TRBD1	TGTGCCAGCAGCCCGGACAGGGGGCAAGAAGCTTTCTTT	CASSPDRGQEAFF
few	TRBV11-2	TRBJ2-7	-	TGTGCCAGCAGGAATATTCGACTCCCCTACGAGCAGTACTTC	CASRNIRLPYEQYF
-	TRBV30	TRBJ2-4	-	TGTGCCTGGAGTGGACGGGAGGCCAAAAACATTCAGTACTTC	CAWSGREAKNIQYF
-	TRBV19	TRBJ1-2	TRBD1	TGTGCCAGTAGGACAGGGGACTATGGCTACACCTTC	CASRTGDYGYTF
-	TRBV28	TRBJ1-2	-	TGTGCCAGCAAGGTGGGGCAGGCCTATGGCTACACCTTC	CASKVGQAYGYTF
-	TRBV5-4	TRBJ2-5	TRBD2	TGTGCCAGCAGTCCGGGGCTAGCGGTACAAGAGACCCAGTACTTC	CASSPGLAVQETQYF
few	TRBV6-5	TRBJ2-7	-	TGTGCCAGCAGTTACTCGCGCGGATACTACGAGCAGTACTTC	CASSYSRGYYEQYF
-	TRBV12-5	TRBJ2-1	TRBD1	TGTGCTAGTGGTTTGGTACGAGCAGGGGGCAATGAGCAGTTCTTC	CASGLVRAGGNEQFF
few	TRBV11-2	TRBJ1-4	-	TGTGCCAGCAGCTTAGAACAGGGAATCGAAAAACTGTTTTTT	CASSLEQGIEKLFF
-	TRBV19	TRBJ2-1	TRBD2	TGTGCCAGTAGTCCAGGGAGGCTAGCGGGTGTTATAGATGAGCAGTTCTTC	CASSPGRLAGVIDEQFF
-	TRBV5-8	TRBJ2-4	-	TGTGCCAGCAGCCCCGGGGGGCGGGAGAGTCTTAGGAGAAAGAACATTCAGTACTTC	CASSPGGRESLRRKNIQYF
once	TRBV10-2	TRBJ2-1	-	TGCGCCAGCAGTGAGGGGAGGCTCCAGTCCCATGAGCAGTTCTTC	CASSEGRLQSHEQFF
-	TRBV7-9	TRBJ2-2	TRBD2	TGTGCCAGCAGCACCTCCGGTAGCGGGAGATCGGGGGAGCTGTTTTTT	CASSTSGSGRSGELFF
-	TRBV7-2	TRBJ2-1	-	TGTGCCAGCAGCTCTCCAGGCTCCTACAATGAGCAGTTCTTC	CASSSPGSYNEQFF
-	TRBV19	TRBJ2-5	-	TGTGCCAGTAGTATAGCCCCGGGGGAGACCCAGTACTTC	CASSIAPGETQYF
-	TRBV9	TRBJ2-1	TRBD2	TGTGCCAGCAGCGTAAGACTAGCGGTGATATCTGAGCAGTTCTTC	CASSVRLAVISEQFF
-	TRBV5-1	TRBJ2-1	-	TGCGCCAGCAGCTTAGGACAGTGGGAGAATGAGCAGTTCTTC	CASSLGQWENEQFF
-	TRBV7-9	TRBJ2-7	-	TGTGCCAGCAGCTTAGTGGGCCATTCCTACGAGCAGTACTTC	CASSLVGHSYEQYF
-	TRBV19	TRBJ1-1	-	TGTGCCAGTAGTTACCGGGGGGTTCGTGAAGCTTTCTTT	CASSYRGVREAFF
-	TRBV6-5	TRBJ1-1	-	TGTGCCAGCAGTTACTCGATTAAGGGGGAAGCTTTCTTT	CASSYSIKGEAFF
-	TRBV7-9	TRBJ2-7	TRBD1	TGTGCCAGCAGCGCCACAGGGGGCCGGGACGAGCAGTACTTC	CASSATGGRDEQYF
-	TRBV29-1	TRBJ2-1	-	TGCAGCGCCCCGGCCCGGGATCCCTCCTACAATGAGCAGTTCTTC	CSAPARDPSYNEQFF
-	TRBV11-2	TRBJ2-7	TRBD2	TGTGCCAGCAGCTCCAGATACGGGGAGGGCTACGAGCAGTACTTC	CASSSRYGEGYEQYF
-	TRBV5-1	TRBJ2-7	TRBD2	TGCGCCAGCAGCTTCTTAAGCGGGAGGGCGGGGGAGCAGTACTTC	CASSFLSGRAGEQYF
-	TRBV9	TRBJ1-5	-	TGTGCCAGCAGCGGCGCGGGGGCGGGCAATCAGCCCCAGCATTTT	CASSGAGAGNQPQHF
-	TRBV19	TRBJ1-1	-	TGTGCCAGTACGCTTTTCAGGGTGGGTAACACTGAAGCTTTCTTT	CASTLFRVGNTEAFF
-	TRBV5-1	TRBJ1-2	TRBD1	TGCGCCAGCAGCTTGGGGGGGACAGAGAACTATGGCTACACCTTC	CASSLGGTENYGYTF
-	TRBV4-1	TRBJ2-3	TRBD2	TGCGCCAGCAGCCAGAGGACTAGCGGGATAGATACGCAGTATTTT	CASSQRTSGIDTQYF